The 15 T cell receptor beta chains below come from one sample, sequenced in a study of shared clonotypes between healthy human individuals. Selected positively for CCR7 and CD45RO-negative, naive CD8 cells excluded terminally differentiated effector memory CD45RA+ cells. The table came from immunoSEQ multiplex PCR; TCRdb's copy has only in-frame clones and leaves some out. The sample lists roughly 1,800,000 clones, over 85% occurring once. Sequencing was done on a sample of naive CD8+ T cells sorted from blood. The receptor set was obtained from a man aged 18 to 35 in good health.

The gene calls are TRBV27 and TRBJ2-7; D unresolved. Per germline, CDR1 MNHEY and CDR2 SMNVEV (reference sequence). This CDR3 has 13 residues. Trimming cost V 8 bases and J 2 bases, with 13 bases left between them. The CDR3 nucleotides read TGTGCCAGCGGCCAGTTGGACCCCTACGAGCAGTACTTC. It yields the protein CASGQLDPYEQYF.

The CDR3 DNA sequence: TGTGCCAGCAGCTCGGGGGACTATACCTACGAGCAGTACTTC. Protein: CASSSGDYTYEQYF. The chain carries TRBV5-4 and TRBJ2-7; 7 positions agree with TRBD2. This CDR3 contains 14 residues. Germline V gene data show CDR1 as SGHNT and CDR2 as YYREEE (reference sequence). J lost 2 bases, V lost 3 bases, and 5 bases had no gene match.

The chain recombines TRBV4-1 with TRBJ2-7; tentatively, D is TRBD1 (6 bases). V was shortened by 1 base and J by 5 bases, with 9 bases between the two germline ends. The CDR3 loop spans 13 amino acids. Germline values: CDR1 MGHRA, CDR2 YSYEKL. The CDR3 DNA is TGCGCCAGCAGCCAAGGGACAGTCCACGAGCAGTACTTC. Protein product: CASSQGTVHEQYF.

As regards this clone: Other nucleotide sequences in the sample specify the same CDR3. The chain combines TRBV7-9 with TRBJ1-5, with D maybe TRBD1 (5 bases). The CDR3 extends over 13 amino acids. CDR1 is SEHNR, CDR2 FQNEAQ, per germline (reference sequence). The V and J ends lost 1 base and 5 bases respectively, with 6 bases between them. Here the CDR3 reads CASSLEGYQPQHF. CDR3 coding DNA: TGTGCCAGCAGCTTAGAGGGGTATCAGCCCCAGCATTTT.

This chain joins TRBV4-3 and TRBJ1-2; D not certain. V shed 0 bases and J shed 6 bases, with 8 bases lying between them. The germline V gene has CDR1 LGHNA and CDR2 YSLEER. The CDR3 sequence is 13 residues long. DNA of the CDR3: TGCGCCAGCAGCCAAGATCTGGAGGATGGCTACACCTTC. Protein: CASSQDLEDGYTF.

The sample holds one count of this clone. Other DNA sequences within the sample encode an identical CDR3. The genes are TRBV28 and TRBJ2-7, with D possibly TRBD1 on 5 matching bases. CDR3 length: 13 residues. The ends were cut back, 6 bases at V and 3 bases at J, with 12 bases in the middle. Germline V lookup: CDR1 MDHEN, CDR2 SYDVKM. The CDR3 DNA reads TGTGCCAGCAGCTTAGGCAGGGTCTACGAGCAGTACTTC. It translates to CASSLGRVYEQYF.

A word on this clone: Other nucleotide sequences from this sample produce the same CDR3. The gene calls are TRBV6-6 and TRBJ2-5; unclear D gene. V was clipped by 2 bases and J by 4 bases, with 2 bases between them. Germline-derived CDR1 and CDR2 are MNHNY and SVGAGI (reference sequence). The CDR3 spans 11 residues. The CDR3 here is CASSYAETQYF. Written as DNA, the CDR3 is TGTGCCAGCAGTTACGCAGAGACCCAGTACTTC.

This clone was detected once. V usage is TRBV7-9 and J usage is TRBJ1-1, with D possibly being TRBD1 (5 bases). The CDR3 spans 17 residues. V lost 1 base and J 2 bases, leaving 17 bases between the germline ends. CDR1 is SEHNR and CDR2 is FQNEAQ in the germline V gene (reference sequence). CDR3 sequence (DNA): TGTGCCAGCAGCTTAGGGGGCCTCACTCCGCGAAACACTGAAGCTTTCTTT. Translated: CASSLGGLTPRNTEAFF.

This clone came up once. The same CDR3 also results from other DNA sequences found in this sample. J is TRBJ2-7 and V is TRBV4-1; 7 bases fit TRBD1. The germline V gene has CDR1 MGHRA and CDR2 YSYEKL. This CDR3 is 15 amino acids long. Unmatched junction bases numbered 3, after V lost 0 bases and J lost 1 base. CDR3 amino acids: CASSQDPGGSYEQYF. The DNA of the CDR3 is TGCGCCAGCAGCCAAGATCCAGGGGGTTCCTACGAGCAGTACTTC.

The genes are TRBV27 and TRBJ1-1, with D possibly TRBD1 on 5 matching bases. The CDR3 is 15 residues long. Trimming left V 4 bases short and J 0 bases short, with 12 bases between. Germline CDR1 is MNHEY and CDR2 is SMNVEV (reference sequence). The CDR3 coding sequence is TGTGCCAGCAGTTCTGCAGGGAGCATGAACACTGAAGCTTTCTTT. It yields the protein CASSSAGSMNTEAFF.

In this sample, this clone turned up once. The chain employs TRBV29-1 and TRBJ1-2; D perhaps matches TRBD1 (6 bases). CDR1 SQVTM and CDR2 ANQGSEA come from the germline V gene. CDR3 size: 14 residues. Trimming stripped 0 bases from V and 4 bases from J, with 12 bases between. CDR3 in amino acids: CSVEERGQRYGYTF. CDR3 coding DNA: TGCAGCGTTGAAGAACGAGGACAGCGCTATGGCTACACCTTC.

This chain joins TRBV29-1 and TRBJ2-2; perhaps TRBD2 as D (6 bases). The V gene lost 6 bases and the J gene lost 6 bases, with 14 bases spanning the gap. Germline V gives CDR1 SQVTM, CDR2 ANQGSEA. CDR3 length: 13 amino acids. Here the CDR3 reads CSVTPTRSGELFF. The DNA of the CDR3 is TGCAGCGTGACCCCGACTAGATCCGGGGAGCTGTTTTTT.

The chain links TRBV7-2 to TRBJ2-7; TRBD2 might be the D (6 bases). CDR1 and CDR2 from the germline V gene are SGHTA and FQGNSA. With 3 bases removed from V and 4 bases from J, the gap between germline ends came to 13 bases. The CDR3 has 14 residues. The CDR3: CASSFWIAEYEQYF. CDR3 nucleotide sequence: TGTGCCAGCAGCTTTTGGATAGCGGAATACGAGCAGTACTTC. Full variable domain (remainder filled in from reference TRBV7-2 and TRBJ2-7): GAGVSQSPSNKVTEKGKDVELRCDPISGHTALYWYRQSLGQGLEFLIYFQGNSAPDKSGLPSDRFSAERTGGSVSTLTIQRTQQEDSAVYLCASSFWIAEYEQYFGPGTRLTVT.

This clone occurred once. The chain is built from TRBV27 and TRBJ1-1; tentatively, D is TRBD1 (5 bases). Germline CDR1 reads MNHEY; CDR2 reads SMNVEV (reference sequence). V lost 0 bases, J lost 6 bases, and 11 bases lay in between. The CDR3 totals 14 residues. CDR3 nucleotide sequence: TGTGCCAGCAGTTTATCGGCCAGGGCCTCTGAAGCTTTCTTT. It yields the protein CASSLSARASEAFF.

Comment on this clone: This probably arose from a read error, given a far larger clone one base away. The chain carries TRBV5-8 and TRBJ2-7, with D tentatively TRBD2 (5 bases). This CDR3 comprises 11 residues. Trimming removed 5 bases from V and 3 bases from J, with 6 bases in between. Germline assignment: CDR1 SGHTS and CDR2 YDEGEE. Here the CDR3 DNA reads TGTGCCAGCAGGGGAGACTACGAGCAGTACTTC. Translating it yields CASRGDYEQYF.